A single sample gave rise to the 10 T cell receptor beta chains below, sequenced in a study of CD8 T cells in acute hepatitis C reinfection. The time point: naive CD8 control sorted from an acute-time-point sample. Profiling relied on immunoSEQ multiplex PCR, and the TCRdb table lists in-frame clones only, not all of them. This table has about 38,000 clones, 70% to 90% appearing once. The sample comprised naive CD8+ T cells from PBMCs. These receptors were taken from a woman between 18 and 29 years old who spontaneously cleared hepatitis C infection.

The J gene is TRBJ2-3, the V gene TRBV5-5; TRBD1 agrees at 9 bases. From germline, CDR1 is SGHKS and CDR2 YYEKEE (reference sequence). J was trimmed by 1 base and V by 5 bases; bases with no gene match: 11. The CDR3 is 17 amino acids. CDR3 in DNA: TGTGCCAGCAGTCCGGTGTATGGGACAGGGCGCACAGATACGCAGTATTTT. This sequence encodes CASSPVYGTGRTDTQYF.

The DNA for the CDR3 is TGCAGCGTTGATGGTTCGCCGGACAGTCCCTACAATGAGCAGTTCTTC. This encodes CSVDGSPDSPYNEQFF. The V gene is TRBV29-1, the J gene TRBJ2-1, with D possibly TRBD1 on 6 matching bases. The CDR3 covers 16 residues. With 3 bases removed from V and 2 bases from J, the gap between germline ends came to 17 bases. The V gene's germline CDR1 is SQVTM and CDR2 ANQGSEA.

CDR3 nucleotide sequence: TGTGCCAGCACAGCAGTCCACAATGAGCAGTTCTTC. It specifies CASTAVHNEQFF. The chain is built from TRBV2 and TRBJ2-1, with D unresolved. CDR1 is SNHLY and CDR2 is FYNNEI in the germline V gene. V lost 7 bases, J lost 5 bases, and 9 bases lay in between. The CDR3 runs 12 residues.

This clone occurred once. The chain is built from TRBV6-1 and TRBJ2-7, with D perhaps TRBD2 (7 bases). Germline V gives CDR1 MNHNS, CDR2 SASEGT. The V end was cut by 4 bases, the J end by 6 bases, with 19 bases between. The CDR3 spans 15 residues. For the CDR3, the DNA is TGTGCCAGCAGTGCCCCGGGGGGCCCGCCCGGCGAGCAGTACTTC. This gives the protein CASSAPGGPPGEQYF.

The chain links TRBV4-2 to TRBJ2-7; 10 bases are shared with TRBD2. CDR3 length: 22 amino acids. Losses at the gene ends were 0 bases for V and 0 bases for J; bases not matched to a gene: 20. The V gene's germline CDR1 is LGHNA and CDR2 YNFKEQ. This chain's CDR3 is CASSQDVPRPWTSGTPSYEQYF. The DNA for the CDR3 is TGTGCCAGCAGCCAAGATGTCCCGCGGCCCTGGACTAGCGGCACCCCCTCCTACGAGCAGTACTTC.

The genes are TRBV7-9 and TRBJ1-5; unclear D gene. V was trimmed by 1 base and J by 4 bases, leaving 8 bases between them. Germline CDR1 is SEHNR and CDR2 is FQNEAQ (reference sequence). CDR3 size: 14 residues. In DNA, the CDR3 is TGTGCCAGCAGCTTAGGACCCGGGAATCAGCCCCAGCATTTT. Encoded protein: CASSLGPGNQPQHF.

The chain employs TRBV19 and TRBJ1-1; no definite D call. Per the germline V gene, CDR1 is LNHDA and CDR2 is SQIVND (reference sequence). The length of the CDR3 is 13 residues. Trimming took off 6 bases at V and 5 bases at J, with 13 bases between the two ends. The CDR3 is CASRDSMGTEAFF. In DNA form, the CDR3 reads TGTGCCAGTAGAGACTCGATGGGGACTGAAGCTTTCTTT.

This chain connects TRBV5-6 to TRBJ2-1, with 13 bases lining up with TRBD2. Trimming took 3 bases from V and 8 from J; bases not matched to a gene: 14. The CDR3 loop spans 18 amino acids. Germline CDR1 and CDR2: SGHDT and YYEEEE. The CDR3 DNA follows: TGTGCCAGCAGCTCAGGACTAGCGGGAGAGCTGGGCGTCCATGAGCAGTTCTTC. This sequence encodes CASSSGLAGELGVHEQFF.

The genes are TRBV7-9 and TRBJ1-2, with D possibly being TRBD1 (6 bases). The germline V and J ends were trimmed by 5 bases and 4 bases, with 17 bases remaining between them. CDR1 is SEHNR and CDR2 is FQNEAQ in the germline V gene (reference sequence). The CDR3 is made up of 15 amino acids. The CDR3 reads CASSPTGGVIYGYTF. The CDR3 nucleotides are TGTGCCAGCAGCCCGACAGGTGGGGTGATCTATGGCTACACCTTC.

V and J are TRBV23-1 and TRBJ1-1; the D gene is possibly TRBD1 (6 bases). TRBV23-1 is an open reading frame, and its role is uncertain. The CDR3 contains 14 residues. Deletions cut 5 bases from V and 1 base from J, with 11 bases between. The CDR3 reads CASSDDRQNTEAFF. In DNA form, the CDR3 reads TGCGCCAGCAGTGACGACAGGCAGAACACTGAAGCTTTCTTT.